The 5 T cell receptor beta chains listed next were all sequenced from one sample in a study of CD8 T cells in Susac syndrome. Reverse transcription of 0.5 to 1 ug RNA was performed with random hexamers. MiXCR, applied by TCRdb to the immunoSEQ multiplex PCR reads, yields one record per CDR3 protein. The table records approximately 87,000 distinct CDR3 sequences, about 96% of them present only once. The specimen sequenced was CD8+ T cells from PBMCs. The source of these receptors is a human donor with Susac syndrome.

This clonotype was seen just once. The chain is built from TRBV20-1 and TRBJ2-7; D could derive from TRBD1 or TRBD2 (5 bases each). The CDR3 contains 14 residues. CDR1 DFQATT and CDR2 SNEGSKA come from the germline V gene (reference sequence). Trimming shortened V by 0 bases and J by 2 bases, and 11 bases separated the two germline ends. CDR3 region: CSARDLLGAYEQYF. CDR3 bases: TGCAGTGCTAGAGACCTCCTGGGGGCCTACGAGCAGTACTTC.

The gene calls are TRBV2 and TRBJ1-5; no reliable D call. Germline V gene data show CDR1 as SNHLY and CDR2 as FYNNEI. V was trimmed by 2 bases and J by 6 bases, leaving 8 bases between them. The CDR3 consists of 13 residues. CDR3 amino acids: CASSELPVQPQHF. CDR3 DNA: TGTGCCAGCAGTGAATTGCCGGTTCAGCCCCAGCATTTT.

CDR3 sequence: CASSLTDGSLTEAFF. CDR3 coding DNA: TGTGCCAGTAGCCTAACTGACGGTAGTTTGACTGAAGCTTTCTTT. The chain carries TRBV19 and TRBJ1-1; D unresolved. From germline, CDR1 is LNHDA and CDR2 SQIVND (reference sequence). This CDR3 is 15 amino acids long. V shed 6 bases and J shed 5 bases, with 19 bases lying between them.

J is TRBJ2-7 and V is TRBV19; D is uncertain. CDR3 length equals 14 residues. Germline CDR1 and CDR2: LNHDA and SQIVND (reference sequence). The V end lost 3 bases, the J end lost 5 bases, and 14 bases lay between the germline ends. The CDR3 DNA sequence: TGTGCCAGTAGTATTGCTTTGGTGCCACACGAGCAGTACTTC. This encodes CASSIALVPHEQYF.

The V call is TRBV18, the J call TRBJ2-7; tentatively, D is TRBD1 (6 bases). The germline V gene has CDR1 KGHSH and CDR2 LQKENI. Trimming took 5 bases from V and 1 from J, leaving 15 bases between them. The CDR3 contains 15 residues. CDR3 in DNA: TGTGCCAGCTCAGTATTTCCGGACAGATCCTACGAGCAGTACTTC. This codes for CASSVFPDRSYEQYF. Filled out from reference TRBV18 and TRBJ2-7, the complete variable domain reads NAGVMQNPRHLVRRRGQEARLRCSPMKGHSHVYWYRQLPEEGLKFMVYLQKENIIDESGMPKERFSAEFPKEGPSILRIQQVVRGDSAAYFCASSVFPDRSYEQYFGPGTRLTVT.